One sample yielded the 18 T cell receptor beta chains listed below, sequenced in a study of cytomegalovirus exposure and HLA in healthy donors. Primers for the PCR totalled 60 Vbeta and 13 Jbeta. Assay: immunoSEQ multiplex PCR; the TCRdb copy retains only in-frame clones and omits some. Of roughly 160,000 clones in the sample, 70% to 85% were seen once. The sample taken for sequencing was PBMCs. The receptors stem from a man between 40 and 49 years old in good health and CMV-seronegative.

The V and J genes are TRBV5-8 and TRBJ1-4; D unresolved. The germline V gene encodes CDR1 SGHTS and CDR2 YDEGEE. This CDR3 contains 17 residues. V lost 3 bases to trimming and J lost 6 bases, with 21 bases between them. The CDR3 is CASSSGKWREVDEKLFF. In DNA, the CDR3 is TGTGCCAGCAGCTCCGGAAAATGGAGGGAGGTCGATGAAAAACTGTTTTTT.

In DNA, the CDR3 is TGCGCCAGCAGCTTTAGGGCTAGCGGTGGCTACGAGCAGTACTTC. It encodes CASSFRASGGYEQYF. The chain carries TRBV5-1 and TRBJ2-7; TRBD2 matches 7 bases. Germline V gene data show CDR1 as SGHRS and CDR2 as YFSETQ. V trimming: 2 bases; J trimming: 3 bases; junction bases outside the gene matches: 8. The CDR3 is made up of 15 amino acids.

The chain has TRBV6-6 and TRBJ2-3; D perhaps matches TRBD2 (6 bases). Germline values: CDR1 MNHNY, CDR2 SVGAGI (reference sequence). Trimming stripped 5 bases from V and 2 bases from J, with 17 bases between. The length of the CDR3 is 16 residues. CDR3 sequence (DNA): TGTGCCAGCAGTCGCGCCCGGGACTTTAACACAGATACGCAGTATTTT. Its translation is CASSRARDFNTDTQYF.

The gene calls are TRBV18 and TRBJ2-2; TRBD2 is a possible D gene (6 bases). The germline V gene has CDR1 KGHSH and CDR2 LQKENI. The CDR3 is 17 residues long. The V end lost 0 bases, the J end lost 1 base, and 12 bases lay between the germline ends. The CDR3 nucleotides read TGTGCCAGCTCACCACCAGGCCGACTAGAGAACACCGGGGAGCTGTTTTTT. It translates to CASSPPGRLENTGELFF.

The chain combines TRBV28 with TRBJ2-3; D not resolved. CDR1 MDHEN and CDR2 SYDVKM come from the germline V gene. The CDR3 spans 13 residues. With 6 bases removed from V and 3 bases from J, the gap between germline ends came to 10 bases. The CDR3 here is CASSPGATDTQYF. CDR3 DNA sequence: TGTGCCAGCAGCCCTGGAGCGACAGATACGCAGTATTTT.

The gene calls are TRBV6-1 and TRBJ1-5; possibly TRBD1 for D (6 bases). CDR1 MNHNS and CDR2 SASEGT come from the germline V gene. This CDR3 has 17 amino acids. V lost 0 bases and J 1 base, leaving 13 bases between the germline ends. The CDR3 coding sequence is TGTGCCAGCAGTGAAGCGCGAGGGGGTCGGAGCAATCAGCCCCAGCATTTT. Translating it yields CASSEARGGRSNQPQHF.

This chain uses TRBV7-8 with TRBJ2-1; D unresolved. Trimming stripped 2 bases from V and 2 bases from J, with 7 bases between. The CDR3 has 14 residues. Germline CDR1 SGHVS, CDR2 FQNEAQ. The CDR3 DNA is TGTGCCAGCAGCTTAAACGGAGCCTACAATGAGCAGTTCTTC. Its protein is CASSLNGAYNEQFF.

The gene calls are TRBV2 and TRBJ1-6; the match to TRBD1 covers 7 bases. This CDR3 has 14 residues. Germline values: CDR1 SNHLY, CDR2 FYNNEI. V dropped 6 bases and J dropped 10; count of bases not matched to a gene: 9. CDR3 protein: CASRDRQGSSPLHF. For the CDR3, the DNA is TGTGCCAGCAGAGATCGACAGGGTAGCTCACCCCTCCACTTT.

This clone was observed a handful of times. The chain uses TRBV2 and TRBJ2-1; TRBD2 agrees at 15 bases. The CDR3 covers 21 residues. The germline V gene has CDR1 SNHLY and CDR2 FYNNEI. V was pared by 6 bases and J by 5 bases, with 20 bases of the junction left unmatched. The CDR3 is CASRGSRWTSGRAHTNNEQFF. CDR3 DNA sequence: TGTGCCAGCAGGGGGTCACGTTGGACTAGCGGGAGGGCCCATACGAACAATGAGCAGTTCTTC.

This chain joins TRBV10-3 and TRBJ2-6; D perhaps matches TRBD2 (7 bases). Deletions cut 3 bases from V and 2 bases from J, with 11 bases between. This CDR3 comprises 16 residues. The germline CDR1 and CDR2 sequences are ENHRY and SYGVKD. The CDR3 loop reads CAISDPGGPGANVLTF. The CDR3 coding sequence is TGTGCCATCAGTGATCCGGGGGGCCCTGGGGCCAACGTCCTGACTTTC.

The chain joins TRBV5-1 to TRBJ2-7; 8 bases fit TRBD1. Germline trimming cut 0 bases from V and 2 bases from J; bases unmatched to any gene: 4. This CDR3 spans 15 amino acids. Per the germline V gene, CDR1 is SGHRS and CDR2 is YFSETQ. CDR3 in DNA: TGCGCCAGCAGCTTGGCCCGGACAGGGCCCTACGAGCAGTACTTC. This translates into CASSLARTGPYEQYF.

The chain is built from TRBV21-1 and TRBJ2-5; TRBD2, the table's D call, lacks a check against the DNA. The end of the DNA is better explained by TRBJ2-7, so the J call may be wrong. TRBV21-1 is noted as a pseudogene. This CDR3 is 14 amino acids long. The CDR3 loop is CASSRVFLSYEQYF. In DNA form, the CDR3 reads TGTGCCAGCAGTCGGGTCTTTCTCTCCTACGAGCAGTACTTC.

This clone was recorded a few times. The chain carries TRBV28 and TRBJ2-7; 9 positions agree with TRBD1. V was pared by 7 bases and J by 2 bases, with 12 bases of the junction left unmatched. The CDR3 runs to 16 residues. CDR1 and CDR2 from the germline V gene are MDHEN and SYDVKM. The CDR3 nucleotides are TGTGCCAGCAATTCACCGGGACAGGGAAATCCCTACGAGCAGTACTTC. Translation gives CASNSPGQGNPYEQYF.

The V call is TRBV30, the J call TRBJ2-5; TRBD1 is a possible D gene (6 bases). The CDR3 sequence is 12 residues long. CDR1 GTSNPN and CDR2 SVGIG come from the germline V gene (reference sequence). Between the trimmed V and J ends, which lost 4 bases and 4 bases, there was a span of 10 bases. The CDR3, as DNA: TGTGCCTGGAATAGGGGGTCAGAGACCCAGTACTTC. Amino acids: CAWNRGSETQYF.

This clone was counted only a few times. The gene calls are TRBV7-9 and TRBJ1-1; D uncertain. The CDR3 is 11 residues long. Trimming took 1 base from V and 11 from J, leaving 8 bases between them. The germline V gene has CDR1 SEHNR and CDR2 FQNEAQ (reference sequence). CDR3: CASSLGLSAFF. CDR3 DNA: TGTGCCAGCAGCTTAGGACTAAGTGCTTTCTTT.

CDR3 loop: CASSETGTAFYGYTF. CDR3 DNA: TGTGCCAGCTCGGAAACAGGGACCGCCTTCTATGGCTACACCTTC. V is TRBV18 and J is TRBJ1-2; weak D call: TRBD1 (6 bases). Deletions cut 6 bases from V and 4 bases from J, with 18 bases between. Per germline, CDR1 KGHSH and CDR2 LQKENI. The CDR3 spans 15 residues.

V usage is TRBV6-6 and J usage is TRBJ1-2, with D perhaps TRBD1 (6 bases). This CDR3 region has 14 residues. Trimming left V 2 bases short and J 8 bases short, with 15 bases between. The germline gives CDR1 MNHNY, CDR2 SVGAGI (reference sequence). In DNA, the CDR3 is TGTGCCAGCAGTTACGAGGGGGACCGCCGAGGCTACACCTTC. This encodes CASSYEGDRRGYTF.

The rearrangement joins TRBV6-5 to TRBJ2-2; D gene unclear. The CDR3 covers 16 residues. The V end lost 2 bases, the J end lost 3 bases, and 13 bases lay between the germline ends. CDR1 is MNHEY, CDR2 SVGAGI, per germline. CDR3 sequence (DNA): TGTGCCAGCAGTTACACTCTATTTCGGGACACCGGGGAGCTGTTTTTT. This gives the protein CASSYTLFRDTGELFF.